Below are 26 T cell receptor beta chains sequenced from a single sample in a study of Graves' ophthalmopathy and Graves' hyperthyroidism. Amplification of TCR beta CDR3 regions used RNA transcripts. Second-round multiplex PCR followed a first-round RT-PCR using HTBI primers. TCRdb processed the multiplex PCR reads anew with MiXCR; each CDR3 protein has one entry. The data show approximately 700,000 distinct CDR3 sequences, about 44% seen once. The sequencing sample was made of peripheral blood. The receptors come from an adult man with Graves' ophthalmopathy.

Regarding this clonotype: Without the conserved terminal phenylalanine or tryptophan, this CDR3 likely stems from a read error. The CDR3 DNA follows: TGTGCCAGCAGCCAAAAGGTTGACTTCAGGGTCCTGACTATC. It yields the protein CASSQKVDFRVLTI. This chain joins TRBV14 and TRBJ2-6, with D unresolved. The CDR3 is made up of 14 amino acids. The germline V and J ends were trimmed by 2 bases and 13 bases, with 15 bases remaining between them. CDR1 SGHDN and CDR2 FVKESK come from the germline V gene.

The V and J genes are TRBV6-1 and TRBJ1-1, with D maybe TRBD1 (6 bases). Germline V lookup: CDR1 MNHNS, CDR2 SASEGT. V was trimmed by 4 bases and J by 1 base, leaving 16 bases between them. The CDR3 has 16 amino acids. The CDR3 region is CASSGTRGLRNTEAFF. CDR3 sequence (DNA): TGTGCCAGCAGTGGGACCAGGGGCCTAAGGAACACTGAAGCTTTCTTT.

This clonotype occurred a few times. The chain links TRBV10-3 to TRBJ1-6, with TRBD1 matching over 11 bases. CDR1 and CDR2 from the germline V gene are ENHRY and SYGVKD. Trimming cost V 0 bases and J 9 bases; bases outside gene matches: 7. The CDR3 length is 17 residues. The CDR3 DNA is TGTGCCATCAGTGAGTCGAGTCGGACAGGGGGCATTTCACCCCTCCACTTT. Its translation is CAISESSRTGGISPLHF.

CDR3 coding DNA: TGTGCCAGCAGCTCGCGACAGGGCGAGAACGAAAAACTGTTTTTT. It codes for CASSSRQGENEKLFF. The rearrangement links TRBV7-2 to TRBJ1-4, with TRBD1 matching 7 bases. The germline gives CDR1 SGHTA, CDR2 FQGNSA. The V and J ends lost 4 bases and 8 bases, in that order; junction bases with no gene match: 10. CDR3 size: 15 residues.

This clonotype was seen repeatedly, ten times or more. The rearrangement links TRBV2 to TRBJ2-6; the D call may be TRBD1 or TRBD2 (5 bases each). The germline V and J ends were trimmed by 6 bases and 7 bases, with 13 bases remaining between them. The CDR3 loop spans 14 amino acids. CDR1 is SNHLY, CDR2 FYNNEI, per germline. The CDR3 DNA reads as TGTGCCAGCAGCGGGACGGTTAGTGCCAACGTCCTGACTTTC. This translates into CASSGTVSANVLTF. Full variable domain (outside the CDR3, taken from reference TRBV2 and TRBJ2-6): EPEVTQTPSHQVTQMGQEVILRCVPISNHLYFYWYRQILGQKVEFLVSFYNNEISEKSEIFDDQFSVERPDGSNFTLKIRSTKLEDSAMYFCASSGTVSANVLTFGAGSRLTVL.

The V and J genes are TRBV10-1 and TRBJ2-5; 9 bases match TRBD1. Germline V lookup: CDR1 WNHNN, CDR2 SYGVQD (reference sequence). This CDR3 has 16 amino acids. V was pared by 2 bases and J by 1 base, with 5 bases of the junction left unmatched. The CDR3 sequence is CASSETGTGTQETQYF. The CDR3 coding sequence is TGCGCCAGCAGTGAGACCGGGACAGGGACCCAAGAGACCCAGTACTTC.

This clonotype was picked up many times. The CDR3 nucleotides are TGTGCCACCAGCAGCCAGGTCAACTACGAGCAGTACTTC. It is translated as CATSSQVNYEQYF. The J gene is TRBJ2-7, the V gene TRBV15; D is undetermined. The germline gives CDR1 LNHNV, CDR2 YYDKDF (reference sequence). Deletions cut 3 bases from V and 3 bases from J, with 9 bases between. The CDR3 is 13 amino acids.

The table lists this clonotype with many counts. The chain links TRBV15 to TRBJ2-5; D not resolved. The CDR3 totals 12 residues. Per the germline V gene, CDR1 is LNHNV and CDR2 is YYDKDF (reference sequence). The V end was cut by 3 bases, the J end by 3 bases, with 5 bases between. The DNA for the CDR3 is TGTGCCACCAGCAGGGACGAAGAGACCCAGTACTTC. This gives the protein CATSRDEETQYF.

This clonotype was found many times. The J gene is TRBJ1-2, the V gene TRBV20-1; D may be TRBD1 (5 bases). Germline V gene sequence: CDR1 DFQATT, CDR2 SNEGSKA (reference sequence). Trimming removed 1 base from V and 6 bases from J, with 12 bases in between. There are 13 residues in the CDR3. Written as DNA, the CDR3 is TGCAGTGCTAGAGTCGTTCAGGGCAATGGCTACACCTTC. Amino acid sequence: CSARVVQGNGYTF.

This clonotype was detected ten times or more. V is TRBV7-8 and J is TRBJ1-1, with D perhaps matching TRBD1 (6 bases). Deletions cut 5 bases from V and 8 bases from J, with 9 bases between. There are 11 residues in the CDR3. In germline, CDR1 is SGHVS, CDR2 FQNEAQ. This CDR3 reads CASSLTGEAFF. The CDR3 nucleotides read TGTGCCAGCAGCCTAACAGGGGAAGCTTTCTTT. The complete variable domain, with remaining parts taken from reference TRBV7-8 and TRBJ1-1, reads GAGVSQSPRYKVAKRGQDVALRCDPISGHVSLFWYQQALGQGPEFLTYFQNEAQLDKSGLPSDRFFAERPEGSVSTLKIQRTQQEDSAVYLCASSLTGEAFFGQGTRLTVV.

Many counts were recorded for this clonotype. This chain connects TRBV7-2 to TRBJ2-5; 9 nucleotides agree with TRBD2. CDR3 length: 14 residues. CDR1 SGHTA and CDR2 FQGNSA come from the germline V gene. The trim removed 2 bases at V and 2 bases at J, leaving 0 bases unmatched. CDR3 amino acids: CASSLTSGQETQYF. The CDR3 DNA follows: TGTGCCAGCAGCTTAACTAGCGGGCAAGAGACCCAGTACTTC.

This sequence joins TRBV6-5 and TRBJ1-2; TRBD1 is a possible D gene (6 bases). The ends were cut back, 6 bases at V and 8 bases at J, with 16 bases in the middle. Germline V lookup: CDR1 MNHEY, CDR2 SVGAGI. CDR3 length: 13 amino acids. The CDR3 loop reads CASRQQGQGGYTF. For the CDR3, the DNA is TGTGCCAGCAGGCAGCAGGGGCAGGGAGGCTACACCTTC.

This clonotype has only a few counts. This CDR3 reads CAISAGSVATGELFF. The CDR3 DNA is TGTGCCATCAGTGCGGGCAGTGTGGCCACCGGGGAGCTGTTTTTT. The J gene is TRBJ2-2, the V gene TRBV10-3; D call uncertain. Trimming left V 4 bases short and J 4 bases short, with 13 bases between. Looked up from germline, CDR1 is ENHRY and CDR2 is SYGVKD. The CDR3 totals 15 residues.

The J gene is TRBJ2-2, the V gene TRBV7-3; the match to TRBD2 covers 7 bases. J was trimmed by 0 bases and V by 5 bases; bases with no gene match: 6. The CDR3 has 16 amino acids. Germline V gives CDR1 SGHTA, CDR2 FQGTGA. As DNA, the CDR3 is TGTGCCAGCAGCAACTCAGCGGGACCGAACACCGGGGAGCTGTTTTTT. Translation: CASSNSAGPNTGELFF.

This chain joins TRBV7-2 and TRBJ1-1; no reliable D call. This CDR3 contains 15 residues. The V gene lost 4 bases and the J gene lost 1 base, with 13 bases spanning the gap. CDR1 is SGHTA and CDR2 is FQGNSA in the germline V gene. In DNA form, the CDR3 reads TGTGCCAGCAGCTCAGACCCGGGAAGGAACACTGAAGCTTTCTTT. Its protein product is CASSSDPGRNTEAFF.

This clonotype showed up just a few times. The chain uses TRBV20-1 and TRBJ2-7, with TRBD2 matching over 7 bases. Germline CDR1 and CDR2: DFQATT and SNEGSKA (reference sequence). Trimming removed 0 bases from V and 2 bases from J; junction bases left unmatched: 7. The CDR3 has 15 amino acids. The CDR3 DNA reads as TGCAGTGCTAGAGATTTGTGGGAGGGAACCTACGAGCAGTACTTC. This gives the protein CSARDLWEGTYEQYF.

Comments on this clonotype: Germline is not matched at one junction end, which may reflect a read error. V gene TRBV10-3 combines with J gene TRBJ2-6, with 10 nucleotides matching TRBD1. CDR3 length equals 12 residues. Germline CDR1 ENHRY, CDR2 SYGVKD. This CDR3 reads CAIRGQGNTEAF. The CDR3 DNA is TGTGCCATCAGGGGACAGGGGAACACTGAAGCTTTC.

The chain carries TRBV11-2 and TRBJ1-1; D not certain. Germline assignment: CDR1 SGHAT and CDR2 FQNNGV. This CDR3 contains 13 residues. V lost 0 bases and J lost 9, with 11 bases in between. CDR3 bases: TGTGCCAGCAGCTTAGATACTGGGGTTAAAGCTTTCTTT. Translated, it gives CASSLDTGVKAFF.

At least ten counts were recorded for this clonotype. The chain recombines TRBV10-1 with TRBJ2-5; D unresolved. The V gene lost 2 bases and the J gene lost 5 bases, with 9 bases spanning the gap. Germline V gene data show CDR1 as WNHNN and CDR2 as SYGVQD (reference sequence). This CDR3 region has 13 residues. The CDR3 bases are TGCGCCAGCAGTGAGCCGGGTCGGGAGACCCAGTACTTC. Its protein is CASSEPGRETQYF.

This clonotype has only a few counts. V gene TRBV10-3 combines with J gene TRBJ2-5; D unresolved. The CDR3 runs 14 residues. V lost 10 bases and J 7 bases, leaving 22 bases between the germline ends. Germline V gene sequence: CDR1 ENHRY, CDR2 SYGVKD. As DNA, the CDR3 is TGTGCCAGCAGCCCTGACTTGGGAATTTTGACCCAGTACTTC. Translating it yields CASSPDLGILTQYF.

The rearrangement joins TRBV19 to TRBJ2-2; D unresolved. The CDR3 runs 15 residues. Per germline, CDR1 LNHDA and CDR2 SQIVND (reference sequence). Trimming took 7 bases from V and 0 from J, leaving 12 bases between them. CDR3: CASNRIRANTGELFF. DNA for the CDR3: TGTGCCAGTAATAGGATCAGAGCGAACACCGGGGAGCTGTTTTTT.

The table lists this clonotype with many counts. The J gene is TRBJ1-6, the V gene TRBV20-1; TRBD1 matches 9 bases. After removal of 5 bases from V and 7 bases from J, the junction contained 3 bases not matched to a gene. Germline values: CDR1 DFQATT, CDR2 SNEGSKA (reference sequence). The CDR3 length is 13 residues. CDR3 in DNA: TGCAGTGCTGCGGGACAGGGAAATTCACCCCTCCACTTT. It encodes CSAAGQGNSPLHF.

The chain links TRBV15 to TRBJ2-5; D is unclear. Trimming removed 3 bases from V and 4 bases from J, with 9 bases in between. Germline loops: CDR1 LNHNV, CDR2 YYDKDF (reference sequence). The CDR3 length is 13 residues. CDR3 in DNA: TGTGCCACCAGCAGCTCTTCGGCAGAGACCCAGTACTTC. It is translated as CATSSSSAETQYF.

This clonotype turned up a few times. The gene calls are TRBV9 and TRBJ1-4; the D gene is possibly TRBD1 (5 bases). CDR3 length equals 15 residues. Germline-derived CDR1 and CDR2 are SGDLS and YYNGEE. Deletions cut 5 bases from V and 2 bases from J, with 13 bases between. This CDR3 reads CASSPSGGTNEKLFF. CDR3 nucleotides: TGTGCCAGCAGTCCCAGTGGGGGGACTAATGAAAAACTGTTTTTT.

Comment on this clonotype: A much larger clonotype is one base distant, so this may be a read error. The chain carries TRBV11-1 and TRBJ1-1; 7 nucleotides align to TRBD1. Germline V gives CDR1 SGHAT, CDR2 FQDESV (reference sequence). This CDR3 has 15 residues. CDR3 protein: CVSSKNRGSSAEAFF. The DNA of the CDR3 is TGTGTCAGCAGCAAGAACAGGGGTTCATCGGCTGAAGCTTTCTTT.

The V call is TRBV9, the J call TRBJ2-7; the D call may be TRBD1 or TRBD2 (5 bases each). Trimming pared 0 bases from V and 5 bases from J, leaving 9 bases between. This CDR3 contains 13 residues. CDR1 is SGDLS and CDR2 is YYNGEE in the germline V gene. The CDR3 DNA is TGTGCCAGCAGCGTAGAGGGGCGGGACGAGCAGTACTTC. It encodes CASSVEGRDEQYF.